This T cell receptor (beta chain) was captured by sequencing in a study of STAT5B mutations in CD4+ large granular lymphocyte leukemia. CDR1 and CDR2 (germline): GTSNPN, SVGIG (reference sequence). The V segment lost 3 bases and the J segment 2 bases; nucleotides outside the gene matches: 3. This CDR3 has 14 amino acids. Clones were read by immunoSEQ multiplex PCR, and TCRdb kept only the in-frame ones, dropping some. Among about 34,000 clones, 69% were seen once, and the ten largest hold approximately 2.5%. The clonotype was recovered from a human donor in good health. The rearrangement joins TRBV30 to TRBJ1-5, with 8 bases fitting TRBD1. The sample comprised CD4+ T cells from blood buffy coats. The CDR3 sequence is CAWSGTGRNQPQHF. In DNA form, the CDR3 reads TGTGCCTGGAGCGGGACAGGCCGCAATCAGCCCCAGCATTTT. Together with reference TRBV30 and TRBJ1-5, the CDR3 gives the full variable domain: SQTIHQWPATLVQPVGSPLSLECTVEGTSNPNLYWYRQAAGRGLQLLFYSVGIGQISSEVPQNLSASRPQDRQFILSSKKLLLSDSGFYLCAWSGTGRNQPQHFGDGTRLSIL.